The TCR beta chain under discussion was sequenced for a study of T cell responses to AZD1222 COVID-19 vaccine. Overall study findings and caveats: Just 5 to 7 people given AZD1222 tested seropositive at baseline. Clonal diversity may have been underestimated in mostly white British donors.

In its sample, this clone was seen once. Its target is not known. Germline V lookup: CDR1 MRHNA, CDR2 SNTAGT. Trimming removed 6 bases at V and 8 bases at J, with 15 bases between. CDR3 length: 13 residues. Sequenced by immunoSEQ multiplex PCR; TCRdb stores in-frame clones only, minus some. The data show about 95,000 clones, 85% to 90% seen once. The clonotype originates from an adult in good health. Here the sequenced sample was peripheral blood, taken on day 0 of AZD1222 vaccination. The chain uses TRBV6-4 and TRBJ2-3; the D is unclear. This CDR3 is CASRRPAGGTQYF. CDR3 DNA: TGTGCCAGCAGGAGACCGGCTGGTGGTACGCAGTATTTT.